This TCR beta chain was sequenced in a study of T cell responses to AZD1222 COVID-19 vaccine. Study results and limitations: Females made up more of the donors, who were largely white British, and clonal diversity may have come out too low.

Repertoires were generated with immunoSEQ multiplex PCR, while TCRdb's copy carries only in-frame clones and drops some. Among about 94,000 clones listed, 85% were seen once. About this clone itself: The antigen remains undetermined.

The CDR3 runs 14 residues. Germline V lookup: CDR1 SGHAT, CDR2 FQNNGV. Between the trimmed V and J ends, which lost 0 bases and 5 bases, there was a span of 11 bases. The chain combines TRBV11-2 with TRBJ2-7, with TRBD1 as a possible D gene (6 bases). The specimen was peripheral blood, collected 28 days after the second AZD1222 dose. This TCR derives from an adult who received the AZD1222 COVID-19 vaccine. CDR3: CASSLDTGMDEQYF. CDR3 nucleotide sequence: TGTGCCAGCAGCTTAGATACAGGGATGGACGAGCAGTACTTC.